Listed below are T cell receptor beta chains from one sample, sequenced in a study of OX40 agonist ivuxolimab in advanced cancers. Profiled with immunoSEQ multiplex PCR; TCRdb holds only in-frame clones, not every one. The data contain about 81,000 clones, 85% to 95% of them singletons. The sample here was CD4+ or CD8+ T cells sorted from blood, taken in a trial of the OX40 agonist ivuxolimab. These TCRs come from an adult with an advanced solid tumor such as melanoma, head and neck, liver or kidney cancer. Both conserved end residues are part of each CDR3. Fields, in order: clone size, V gene, CDR3 protein. A row's size may be missing; if present it is once, few, many or a size class.

abundance: NA; v_gene: TRBV7-9; CDR3aa: CASSSPDWETQYF
abundance: NA; v_gene: TRBV27; CDR3aa: CASQPGLGSYEQYF
abundance: NA; v_gene: TRBV10-2; CDR3aa: CASNGGHDYGYTF
abundance: NA; v_gene: TRBV19; CDR3aa: CASSGWRPYEQYF
abundance: once; v_gene: TRBV6-5; CDR3aa: CASSLANTEAFF
abundance: NA; v_gene: TRBV7-7; CDR3aa: CASSPGQGLKTQYF
abundance: NA; v_gene: TRBV15; CDR3aa: CATSRAGGRTEAFF
abundance: NA; v_gene: TRBV5-4; CDR3aa: CASSLVLAGADTQYF
abundance: NA; v_gene: TRBV4-1; CDR3aa: CASSPLWREGDNEQFF
abundance: NA; v_gene: TRBV29-1; CDR3aa: CSVRQVSSYEQYF
abundance: once; v_gene: TRBV9; CDR3aa: CASSVAGGNHEQYF
abundance: NA; v_gene: TRBV5-1; CDR3aa: CASSGTWTGGYTQYF
abundance: NA; v_gene: TRBV10-1; CDR3aa: CASSVDLMNTEAFF
abundance: NA; v_gene: TRBV13; CDR3aa: CASSLGRTYEQYF
abundance: NA; v_gene: TRBV5-4; CDR3aa: CASSPESMIYEQYF
abundance: NA; v_gene: TRBV28; CDR3aa: CASSFRTGRRSNYGYTF
abundance: once; v_gene: TRBV27; CDR3aa: CASSLLAGGPYNEQFF
abundance: NA; v_gene: TRBV5-4; CDR3aa: CASSSGQGATPYEQYF
abundance: NA; v_gene: TRBV4-1; CDR3aa: CASSQGGGGYTF
abundance: NA; v_gene: TRBV19; CDR3aa: CASSILQGRTSYEQYF
abundance: NA; v_gene: TRBV28; CDR3aa: CASSLGGRDYGYTF
abundance: NA; v_gene: TRBV4-3; CDR3aa: CASSQDHRGHEQYF
abundance: NA; v_gene: TRBV25-1; CDR3aa: CASSGVPPGQDAYEQYF
abundance: few; v_gene: TRBV30; CDR3aa: CAWSVWTNQPQHF
abundance: NA; v_gene: TRBV4-1; CDR3aa: CASSQETRAGTEAFF
abundance: once; v_gene: TRBV19; CDR3aa: CASSLAYPSYEQYF
abundance: few; v_gene: TRBV7-7; CDR3aa: CASSPQLWGANTEAFF
abundance: NA; v_gene: TRBV4-1; CDR3aa: CASSPNLEGWGYEQYF
abundance: NA; v_gene: TRBV27; CDR3aa: CASSQGGGGHTEAFF